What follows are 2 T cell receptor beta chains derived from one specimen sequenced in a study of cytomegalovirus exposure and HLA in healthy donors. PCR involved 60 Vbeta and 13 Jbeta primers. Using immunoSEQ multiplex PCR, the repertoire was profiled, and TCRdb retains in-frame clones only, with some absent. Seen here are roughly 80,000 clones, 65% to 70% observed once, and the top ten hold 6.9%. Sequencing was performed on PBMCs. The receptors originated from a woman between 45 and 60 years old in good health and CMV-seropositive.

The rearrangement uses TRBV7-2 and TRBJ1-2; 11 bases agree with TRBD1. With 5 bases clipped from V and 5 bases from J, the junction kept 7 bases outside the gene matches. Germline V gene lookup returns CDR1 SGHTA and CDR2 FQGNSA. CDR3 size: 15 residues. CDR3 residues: CASSRGQGAGYGYTF. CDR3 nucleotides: TGTGCCAGCAGCAGAGGACAGGGGGCTGGGTATGGCTACACCTTC.

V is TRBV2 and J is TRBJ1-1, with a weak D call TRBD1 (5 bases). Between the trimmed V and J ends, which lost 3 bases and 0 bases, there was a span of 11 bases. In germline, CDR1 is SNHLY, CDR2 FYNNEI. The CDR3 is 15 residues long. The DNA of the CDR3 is TGTGCCAGCAGTGAGTCGGGACTCCTGAACACTGAAGCTTTCTTT. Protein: CASSESGLLNTEAFF.